The 2 T cell receptor beta chains below come from one sample, sequenced in a study of identical twins. MiXCR, applied by TCRdb to the 5' RACE reads, yields one record per CDR3 protein. The sample has 430,000 or so distinct CDR3 sequences, 20% to 25% seen once; the top ten hold about 2.7%. These data were also filed under a second study, of T cells expressing NK-cell markers.

Sample: CD4+ T cells sorted from blood. The receptors originated from a woman in her late teens or twenties in good health.

DNA for the CDR3: TGCGCCAGCAGCGATCAGGCGAACACTGAAGCTTTCTTT. Protein sequence: CASSDQANTEAFF. This sequence joins TRBV5-1 and TRBJ1-1; no firm D call. The germline V and J ends were trimmed by 4 bases and 1 base, with 8 bases remaining between them. The CDR3 sequence is 13 residues long. CDR1 SGHRS and CDR2 YFSETQ come from the germline V gene.

This chain connects TRBV6-1 to TRBJ2-1; 10 bases line up with TRBD2. The V and J ends lost 10 bases and 3 bases, in that order; junction bases with no gene match: 9. The germline V gene has CDR1 MNHNS and CDR2 SASEGT. The CDR3 covers 15 residues. The CDR3 loop is CAITASSGSYNEQFF. CDR3 DNA sequence: TGTGCCATCACCGCCTCTAGCGGGAGCTACAATGAGCAGTTCTTC.